The 30 T cell receptor beta chains reported below all come from one sample, sequenced in a study of CD8 T cells in ankylosing spondylitis. General study findings and limits: Within ankylosing spondylitis blood, a TCR beta motif made up of several highly homologous variants appeared to be characteristic.

TCRdb used MiXCR to reprocess the 5' RACE reads, holding one entry per CDR3 protein. Among more than 400,000 distinct CDR3 sequences, approximately 5% were seen once, and the ten largest hold 3% to 4%. These receptors have no identified antigens. The sequenced sample was blood, either unsorted or a sorted T cell fraction (not recorded which). The receptors come from a male donor with ankylosing spondylitis.

The J gene is TRBJ2-3, the V gene TRBV18, with TRBD1 identical over 9 bases. The germline gives CDR1 KGHSH, CDR2 LQKENI. The CDR3 loop spans 14 amino acids. The V segment lost 5 bases and the J segment 5 bases; nucleotides outside the gene matches: 5. The CDR3 DNA follows: TGTGCCAGCTCAAGACGGACAGGGGAAGATACGCAGTATTTT. It is translated as CASSRRTGEDTQYF.

This clonotype has just a few counts. This chain joins TRBV7-6 and TRBJ2-2; the match to TRBD2 covers 13 bases. Germline assignment: CDR1 SGHVS and CDR2 FNYEAQ. The CDR3 sequence is 20 residues long. J was trimmed by 1 base and V by 1 base; bases with no gene match: 9. This CDR3 is CASSLVPQLAGGMNTGELFF. CDR3 nucleotides: TGTGCCAGCAGCTTAGTGCCCCAACTAGCGGGAGGGATGAACACCGGGGAGCTGTTTTTT. Complete variable domain (other parts from reference TRBV7-6 and TRBJ2-2): GAGVSQSPRYKVTKRGQDVALRCDPISGHVSLYWYRQALGQGPEFLTYFNYEAQQDKSGLPNDRFSAERPEGSISTLTIQRTEQRDSAMYRCASSLVPQLAGGMNTGELFFGEGSRLTVL.

This clonotype was seen at least ten times. The gene calls are TRBV5-6 and TRBJ2-7; 8 bases map to TRBD2. Germline V CDR1 and CDR2: SGHDT, YYEEEE. CDR3 length equals 15 residues. Trimming removed 0 bases from V and 2 bases from J; junction bases left unmatched: 4. The CDR3 region has the DNA TGTGCCAGCAGCTTGGCGGGAGGGTACACCTACGAGCAGTACTTC. It translates to CASSLAGGYTYEQYF.

This clonotype was observed at least ten times. The genes are TRBV29-1 and TRBJ2-3; D assignment may be TRBD1 or TRBD2 (5 bases each). Germline CDR1 is SQVTM and CDR2 is ANQGSEA. V gave up 6 bases and J gave up 6 bases, with 19 bases separating them. This CDR3 is 14 amino acids long. Written as DNA, the CDR3 is TGCAGCGTGTCCGGGACGCCGGTCGGGGATACGCAGTATTTT. Its protein is CSVSGTPVGDTQYF.

In its sample, this clonotype was seen many times. The chain is built from TRBV7-8 and TRBJ1-4; D remains ambiguous. Germline-derived CDR1 and CDR2 are SGHVS and FQNEAQ. Trimming cost V 0 bases and J 5 bases, with 16 bases left between them. The CDR3 runs to 17 residues. Here the CDR3 reads CASSLAPWGEGNEKLFF. In DNA, the CDR3 is TGTGCCAGCAGCTTAGCGCCCTGGGGAGAAGGGAATGAAAAACTGTTTTTT.

This clonotype was recorded many times. V usage is TRBV25-1 and J usage is TRBJ1-2; D might be TRBD1 (5 bases). The CDR3 loop spans 14 amino acids. The V gene's germline CDR1 is MGHDK and CDR2 SYGVNS. Between the trimmed V and J ends, which lost 5 bases and 1 base, there was a span of 11 bases. In nucleotides, the CDR3 is TGTGCCAGCAGTAGACAGACGGATAACTATGGCTACACCTTC. This translates into CASSRQTDNYGYTF.

This clonotype was found many times. The chain combines TRBV6-5 with TRBJ1-1; the D is unclear. The CDR3 contains 11 residues. The germline gives CDR1 MNHEY, CDR2 SVGAGI. V gave up 7 bases and J gave up 0 bases, with 3 bases separating them. The CDR3 reads CASTMNTEAFF. CDR3 bases: TGTGCCAGCACAATGAACACTGAAGCTTTCTTT.

This clonotype was picked up many times. This chain uses TRBV10-3 with TRBJ1-3, with D perhaps matching TRBD1 (6 bases). The CDR3 has 15 residues. Per germline, CDR1 ENHRY and CDR2 SYGVKD. V was cut by 3 bases and J by 3 bases, with 12 bases left in between. The CDR3 sequence: CAISDVGGFGNTIYF. For the CDR3, the DNA is TGTGCCATCAGTGACGTGGGGGGCTTTGGAAACACCATATATTTT.

This clonotype was seen a few times. The rearrangement joins TRBV20-1 to TRBJ2-1; 7 positions match TRBD2. CDR3 length: 17 amino acids. Trimming at V came to 1 base and at J to 4 bases, leaving 13 bases not matched to a gene. CDR1 is DFQATT, CDR2 SNEGSKA, per germline (reference sequence). CDR3 residues: CSARAFKSGEGYNEQFF. The CDR3 nucleotides are TGCAGTGCTAGAGCGTTTAAAAGCGGGGAGGGATACAATGAGCAGTTCTTC.

In this sample, this clonotype turned up many times. The chain carries TRBV5-5 and TRBJ2-1; no clear D gene. V was clipped by 3 bases and J by 13 bases, with 14 bases between them. CDR1 is SGHKS and CDR2 is YYEKEE in the germline V gene (reference sequence). The length of the CDR3 is 12 residues. This chain's CDR3 is CASSWEGPEQFF. CDR3 coding DNA: TGTGCCAGCAGCTGGGAAGGACCTGAACAGTTCTTC.

At least ten counts were recorded for this clonotype. The chain employs TRBV5-1 and TRBJ2-7; 11 bases line up with TRBD1. The CDR3 runs to 14 residues. The trim removed 5 bases at V and 3 bases at J, leaving 4 bases unmatched. Germline V gene sequence: CDR1 SGHRS, CDR2 YFSETQ. CDR3 loop: CASRTGTGGYEQYF. The CDR3 DNA reads TGCGCCAGCAGGACCGGGACAGGGGGCTACGAGCAGTACTTC.

This clonotype was detected ten times or more. The chain uses TRBV7-2 and TRBJ2-3; perhaps TRBD2 as D (5 bases). The CDR3 runs 14 residues. Looked up from germline, CDR1 is SGHTA and CDR2 is FQGNSA. V shed 1 base and J shed 6 bases, with 11 bases lying between them. The CDR3 reads CASSLVGSGDTQYF. The CDR3 region has the DNA TGTGCCAGCAGCTTAGTAGGGTCGGGGGATACGCAGTATTTT.

This clonotype was seen ten or more times. The chain combines TRBV7-9 with TRBJ2-7, with TRBD1 as a possible D gene (6 bases). The V gene's germline CDR1 is SEHNR and CDR2 FQNEAQ (reference sequence). This CDR3 is 15 amino acids long. Trimming removed 0 bases at V and 3 bases at J, with 12 bases between. The CDR3 spells CASSLAQGRIYEQYF. CDR3 in DNA: TGTGCCAGCAGCTTAGCGCAGGGGCGCATCTACGAGCAGTACTTC.

This clonotype was found a few times. The chain employs TRBV2 and TRBJ2-3; a weak D match, TRBD2 (7 bases). Germline V lookup: CDR1 SNHLY, CDR2 FYNNEI. The V and J ends lost 8 bases and 3 bases respectively, with 18 bases between them. The CDR3 totals 15 residues. The CDR3 nucleotides are TGTGCCAGCTTCCTTGGGGGGGGCAAGACAGATACGCAGTATTTT. Its protein is CASFLGGGKTDTQYF.

For this clonotype: A much more abundant neighbour one base away suggests this may be a read error. The genes are TRBV29-1 and TRBJ2-7; D is undetermined. Germline V lookup: CDR1 SQVTM, CDR2 ANQGSEA. This CDR3 is 12 amino acids long. CDR3 in amino acids: CSVAEISYEKYF. The CDR3 DNA is TGCAGCGTCGCTGAGATCTCCTACGAGAAGTACTTC.

In this sample, this clonotype turned up many times. The V call is TRBV15, the J call TRBJ2-7; maybe TRBD2 (5 bases). V lost 0 bases and J lost 1, with 19 bases in between. The germline gives CDR1 LNHNV, CDR2 YYDKDF (reference sequence). The CDR3 runs to 18 residues. Written as DNA, the CDR3 is TGTGCCACCAGCAGAGATCCTATAGGAGGAGCGGATTCCTACGAGCAGTACTTC. It encodes CATSRDPIGGADSYEQYF.

This clonotype was observed at least ten times. The V call is TRBV5-6, the J call TRBJ2-7, with D possibly TRBD1 on 5 matching bases. CDR3 size: 13 residues. V shed 6 bases and J shed 2 bases, with 12 bases lying between them. Germline V CDR1 and CDR2: SGHDT, YYEEEE. In DNA form, the CDR3 reads TGTGCCAGCATGCTGGGGCGAACCTACGAGCAGTACTTC. Translated: CASMLGRTYEQYF.

This clonotype was counted many times. V and J are TRBV20-1 and TRBJ2-5; D is possibly TRBD1 (6 bases). Looked up from germline, CDR1 is DFQATT and CDR2 is SNEGSKA (reference sequence). V was trimmed by 3 bases and J by 0 bases, leaving 11 bases between them. This CDR3 region has 14 residues. CDR3 sequence reads: CSARDSRYQETQYF. In nucleotides, the CDR3 is TGCAGTGCTAGGGACAGCCGGTACCAAGAGACCCAGTACTTC.

This clonotype has at least ten counts. The rearrangement joins TRBV28 to TRBJ2-5; D not certain. Trimming pared 3 bases from V and 5 bases from J, leaving 10 bases between. CDR3 length: 13 residues. CDR1 and CDR2 from the germline V gene are MDHEN and SYDVKM. Here the CDR3 reads CASSFGQVETQYF. As DNA, the CDR3 is TGTGCCAGCAGTTTCGGGCAGGTGGAGACCCAGTACTTC.

This clonotype was seen a few times. The chain has TRBV20-1 and TRBJ2-7; 7 bases map to TRBD2. The germline V gene encodes CDR1 DFQATT and CDR2 SNEGSKA (reference sequence). CDR3 size: 15 residues. With 7 bases clipped from V and 1 base from J, the junction kept 13 bases outside the gene matches. The CDR3 DNA reads TGCAGTGTCCCGAGGCTAGCGGCCGAATCCTACGAGCAGTACTTC. This encodes CSVPRLAAESYEQYF.

The table lists this clonotype with many counts. The chain employs TRBV5-1 and TRBJ1-6, with 8 bases fitting TRBD1. This CDR3 is 16 amino acids long. The germline CDR1 and CDR2 sequences are SGHRS and YFSETQ. J was trimmed by 9 bases and V by 4 bases; bases with no gene match: 12. CDR3 coding DNA: TGCGCCAGCAGCCTGCGGACAGGGCTCGGGAGTTCACCCCTCCACTTT. It is translated as CASSLRTGLGSSPLHF. Based on the CDR3 plus reference TRBV5-1 and TRBJ1-6, the full variable domain is KAGVTQTPRYLIKTRGQQVTLSCSPISGHRSVSWYQQTPGQGLQFLFEYFSETQRNKGNFPGRFSGRQFSNSRSEMNVSTLELGDSALYLCASSLRTGLGSSPLHFGNGTRLTVT.

This clonotype was detected many times. This chain uses TRBV29-1 with TRBJ2-1; 10 bases align to TRBD1. The CDR3 consists of 14 residues. V was pared by 7 bases and J by 3 bases, with 6 bases of the junction left unmatched. Germline assignment: CDR1 SQVTM and CDR2 ANQGSEA. CDR3 sequence reads: CSAQGQGFYNEQFF. CDR3 in DNA: TGCAGCGCCCAGGGACAGGGGTTCTACAATGAGCAGTTCTTC.

At least ten counts were recorded for this clonotype. This rearrangement joins TRBV29-1 to TRBJ2-7; D may correspond to TRBD1 or TRBD2 (7 bases each). V was trimmed by 5 bases and J by 3 bases, leaving 14 bases between them. The CDR3 totals 13 residues. The V gene's germline CDR1 is SQVTM and CDR2 ANQGSEA. CDR3: CSVSQGGRYEQYF. The CDR3 coding sequence is TGCAGCGTTTCCCAGGGGGGGCGCTACGAGCAGTACTTC.

This clonotype was counted ten times or more. The V call is TRBV6-6, the J call TRBJ2-3; D is tentatively TRBD1 or TRBD2 (5 bases each). Germline CDR1 and CDR2: MNHNY and SVGAGI (reference sequence). The CDR3 covers 12 residues. V shed 0 bases and J shed 10 bases, with 8 bases lying between them. This CDR3 reads CASSYSGVPQYF. CDR3 in DNA: TGTGCCAGCAGTTACTCGGGGGTGCCGCAGTATTTT.

This clonotype was found many times. The chain couples TRBV20-1 to TRBJ2-7; TRBD1 might be the D (6 bases). CDR3 length equals 12 residues. Between the trimmed V and J ends, which lost 6 bases and 6 bases, there was a span of 15 bases. Germline values: CDR1 DFQATT, CDR2 SNEGSKA (reference sequence). The CDR3 DNA reads as TGCAGTGCAACACCGGACAGTCCCGAGCAGTACTTC. It codes for CSATPDSPEQYF.

This clonotype was seen more than once but under ten times. The V call is TRBV6-6, the J call TRBJ1-3; possibly TRBD1 for D (5 bases). This CDR3 comprises 13 residues. Germline assignment: CDR1 MNHNY and CDR2 SVGAGI (reference sequence). Trimming took 10 bases from V and 10 from J, leaving 20 bases between them. CDR3 bases: TGTGCCATCCAAGGGGTCGCCCCGAGGACCATATATTTT. Its translation is CAIQGVAPRTIYF.

This clonotype was recorded at least ten times. The V gene is TRBV6-2 or TRBV6-3, the J gene TRBJ1-2; unclear D gene. This CDR3 region has 15 residues. Germline V lookup: CDR1 MNHEY, CDR2 SVGEGT. V was trimmed by 3 bases and J by 4 bases, leaving 15 bases between them. Written as DNA, the CDR3 is TGTGCCAGCAGTTATGACCGGCGATCCTCCTATGGCTACACCTTC. Its protein is CASSYDRRSSYGYTF.

This clonotype was seen many times. V and J are TRBV4-3 and TRBJ2-3; 11 bases map to TRBD2. Germline CDR1 reads LGHNA; CDR2 reads YSLEER. Losses at the gene ends were 3 bases for V and 2 bases for J; bases not matched to a gene: 7. There are 17 residues in the CDR3. CDR3 protein: CASSHDLAGGPTDTQYF. The DNA for the CDR3 is TGCGCCAGCAGCCACGACCTAGCGGGAGGTCCCACAGATACGCAGTATTTT.

The chain links TRBV4-3 to TRBJ2-2; D perhaps matches TRBD1 (5 bases). Per germline, CDR1 LGHNA and CDR2 YSLEER. CDR3 length: 15 amino acids. Deletions cut 2 bases from V and 4 bases from J, with 11 bases between. The CDR3 reads CASSQNLQGTGELFF. The CDR3 DNA reads TGCGCCAGCAGCCAAAATCTTCAGGGCACCGGGGAGCTGTTTTTT.

In its sample, this clonotype was seen a few times. The gene calls are TRBV20-1 and TRBJ2-2; 11 positions agree with TRBD2. Germline V gene sequence: CDR1 DFQATT, CDR2 SNEGSKA (reference sequence). With V trimmed by 6 bases and J by 3 bases, 6 bases remained unmatched. The CDR3 spans 15 residues. CDR3 DNA sequence: TGCAGTGCCATAGCGGGGGGGCCGGACACCGGGGAGCTGTTTTTT. It is translated as CSAIAGGPDTGELFF.